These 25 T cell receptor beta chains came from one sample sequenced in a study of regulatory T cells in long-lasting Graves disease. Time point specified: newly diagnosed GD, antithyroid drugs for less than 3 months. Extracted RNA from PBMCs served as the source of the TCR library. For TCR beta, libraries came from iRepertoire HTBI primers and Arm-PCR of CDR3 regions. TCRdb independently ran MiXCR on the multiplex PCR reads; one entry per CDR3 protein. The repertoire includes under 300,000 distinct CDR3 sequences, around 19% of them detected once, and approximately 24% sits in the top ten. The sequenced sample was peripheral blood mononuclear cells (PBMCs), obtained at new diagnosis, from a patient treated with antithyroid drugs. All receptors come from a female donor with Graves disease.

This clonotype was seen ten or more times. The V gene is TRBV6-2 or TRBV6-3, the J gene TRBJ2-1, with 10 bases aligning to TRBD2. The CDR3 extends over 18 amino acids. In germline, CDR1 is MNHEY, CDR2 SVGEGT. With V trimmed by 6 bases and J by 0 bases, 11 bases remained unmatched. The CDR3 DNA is TGTGCCAGCAGCCGCGTTACTAGCGGGACCTACTCCTACAATGAGCAGTTCTTC. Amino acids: CASSRVTSGTYSYNEQFF.

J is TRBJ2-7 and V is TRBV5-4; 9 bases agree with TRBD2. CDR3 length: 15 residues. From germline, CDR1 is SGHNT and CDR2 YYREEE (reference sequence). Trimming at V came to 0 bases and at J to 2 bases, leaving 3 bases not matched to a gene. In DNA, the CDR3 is TGTGCCAGCAGCTTGGTTCTAGCGGGGACCTACGAGCAGTACTTC. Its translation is CASSLVLAGTYEQYF.

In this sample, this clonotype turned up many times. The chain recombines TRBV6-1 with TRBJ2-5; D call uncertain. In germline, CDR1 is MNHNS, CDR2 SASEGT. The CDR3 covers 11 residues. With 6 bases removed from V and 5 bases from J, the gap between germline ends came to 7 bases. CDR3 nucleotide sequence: TGTGCCAGCAGCCCTGTCGAGACCCAGTACTTC. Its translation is CASSPVETQYF.

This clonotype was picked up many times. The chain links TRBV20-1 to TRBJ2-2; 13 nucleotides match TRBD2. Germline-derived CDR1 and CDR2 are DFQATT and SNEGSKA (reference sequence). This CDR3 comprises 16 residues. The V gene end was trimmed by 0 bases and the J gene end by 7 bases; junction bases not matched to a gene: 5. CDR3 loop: CSAREGTSGTGGELFF. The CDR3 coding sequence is TGCAGTGCTAGAGAGGGGACTAGCGGGACTGGCGGGGAGCTGTTTTTT.

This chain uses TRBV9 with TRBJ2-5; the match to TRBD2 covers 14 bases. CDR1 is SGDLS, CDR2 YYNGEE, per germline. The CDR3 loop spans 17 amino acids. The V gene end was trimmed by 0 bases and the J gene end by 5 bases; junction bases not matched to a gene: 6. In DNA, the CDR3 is TGTGCCAGCAGCGTAGAGGGGACTAGCGGGAGATGTGAGACCCAGTACTTC. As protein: CASSVEGTSGRCETQYF.

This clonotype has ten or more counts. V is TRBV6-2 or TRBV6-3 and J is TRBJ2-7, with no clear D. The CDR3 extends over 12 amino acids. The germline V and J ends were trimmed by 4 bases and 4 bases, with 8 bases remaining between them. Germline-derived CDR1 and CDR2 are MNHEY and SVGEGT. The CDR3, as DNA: TGTGCCAGCAGTTGGACCCTTTACGAGCAGTACTTC. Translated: CASSWTLYEQYF.

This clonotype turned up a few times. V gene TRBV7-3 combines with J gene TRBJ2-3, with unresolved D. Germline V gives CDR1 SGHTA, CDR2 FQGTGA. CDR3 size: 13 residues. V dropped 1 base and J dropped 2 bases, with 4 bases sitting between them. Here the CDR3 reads CASSLKNTDTQYF. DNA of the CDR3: TGTGCCAGCAGCTTAAAAAACACAGATACGCAGTATTTT.

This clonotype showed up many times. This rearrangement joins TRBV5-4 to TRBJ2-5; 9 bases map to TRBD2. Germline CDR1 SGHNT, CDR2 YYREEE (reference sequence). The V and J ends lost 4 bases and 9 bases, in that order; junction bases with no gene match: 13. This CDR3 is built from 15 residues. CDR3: CASSKRTSADEAQYF. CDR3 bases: TGTGCCAGCAGCAAGCGGACTAGCGCGGACGAGGCCCAGTACTTC.

The chain's CDR3 is CASSRTIQETQYF. CDR3 coding DNA: TGTGCCAGTAGCCGGACTATCCAAGAGACCCAGTACTTC. V gene TRBV19 combines with J gene TRBJ2-5; weak D call: TRBD2 (6 bases). CDR3 length: 13 residues. V was trimmed by 6 bases and J by 1 base, leaving 9 bases between them. CDR1 LNHDA and CDR2 SQIVND come from the germline V gene (reference sequence).

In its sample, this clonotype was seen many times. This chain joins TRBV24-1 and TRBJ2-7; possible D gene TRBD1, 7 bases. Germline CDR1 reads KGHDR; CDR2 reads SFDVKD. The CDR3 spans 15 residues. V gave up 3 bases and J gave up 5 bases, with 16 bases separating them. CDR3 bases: TGTGCCACCAGTGATACCGGGGGACAGATGGACGAGCAGTACTTC. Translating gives CATSDTGGQMDEQYF.

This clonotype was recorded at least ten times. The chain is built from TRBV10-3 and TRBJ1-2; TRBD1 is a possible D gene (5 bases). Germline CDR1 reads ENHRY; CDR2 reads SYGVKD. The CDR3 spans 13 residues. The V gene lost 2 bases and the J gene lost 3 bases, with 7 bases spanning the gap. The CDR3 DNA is TGTGCCATCAGTGAGAGGGGCGACTATGGCTACACCTTC. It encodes CAISERGDYGYTF.

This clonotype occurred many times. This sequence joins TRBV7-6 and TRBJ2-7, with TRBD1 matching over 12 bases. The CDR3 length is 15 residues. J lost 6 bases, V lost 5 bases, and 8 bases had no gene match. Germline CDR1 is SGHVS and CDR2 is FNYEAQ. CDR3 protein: CASSHTGTGGFEQYF. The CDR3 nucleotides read TGTGCCAGCAGCCACACCGGGACAGGGGGCTTCGAGCAGTACTTC.

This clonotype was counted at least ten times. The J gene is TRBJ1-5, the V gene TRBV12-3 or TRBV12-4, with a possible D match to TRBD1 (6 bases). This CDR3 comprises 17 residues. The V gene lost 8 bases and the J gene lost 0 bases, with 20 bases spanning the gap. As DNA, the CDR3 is TGTGCCAGCGGCGTAGGGGGGACGGAGTATAGCAATCAGCCCCAGCATTTT. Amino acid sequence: CASGVGGTEYSNQPQHF.

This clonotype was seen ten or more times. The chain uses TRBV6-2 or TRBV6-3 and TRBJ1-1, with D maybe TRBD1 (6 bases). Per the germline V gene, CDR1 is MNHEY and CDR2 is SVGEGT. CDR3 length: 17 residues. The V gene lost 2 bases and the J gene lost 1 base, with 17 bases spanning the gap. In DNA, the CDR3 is TGTGCCAGCAGTTACCCCACAGGGAACCGGGGGAACACTGAAGCTTTCTTT. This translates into CASSYPTGNRGNTEAFF.

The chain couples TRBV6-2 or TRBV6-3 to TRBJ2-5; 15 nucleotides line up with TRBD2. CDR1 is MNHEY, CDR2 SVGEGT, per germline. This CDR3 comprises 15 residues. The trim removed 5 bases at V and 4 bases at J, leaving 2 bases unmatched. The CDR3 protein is CASSRTSGRGETQYF. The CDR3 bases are TGTGCCAGCAGTCGGACTAGCGGGAGGGGAGAGACCCAGTACTTC.

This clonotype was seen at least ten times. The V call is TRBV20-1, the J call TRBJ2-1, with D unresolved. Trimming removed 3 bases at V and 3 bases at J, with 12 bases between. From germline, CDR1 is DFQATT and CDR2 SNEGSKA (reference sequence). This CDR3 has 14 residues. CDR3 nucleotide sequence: TGCAGTGCTAGGAACTGGACGATCTACAATGAGCAGTTCTTC. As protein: CSARNWTIYNEQFF.

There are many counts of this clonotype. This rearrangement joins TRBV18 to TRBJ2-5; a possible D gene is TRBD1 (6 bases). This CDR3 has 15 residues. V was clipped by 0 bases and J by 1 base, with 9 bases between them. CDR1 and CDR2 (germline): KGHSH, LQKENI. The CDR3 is CASSPPPTGQETQYF. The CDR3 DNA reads TGTGCCAGCTCACCACCCCCGACAGGCCAAGAGACCCAGTACTTC.

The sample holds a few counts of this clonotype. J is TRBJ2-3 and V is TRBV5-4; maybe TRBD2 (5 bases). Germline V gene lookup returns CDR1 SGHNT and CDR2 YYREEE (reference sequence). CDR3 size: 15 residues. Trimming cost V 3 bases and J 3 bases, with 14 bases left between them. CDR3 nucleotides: TGTGCCAGCAGCTCCGATTTGAGGGATACAGATACGCAGTATTTT. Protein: CASSSDLRDTDTQYF.

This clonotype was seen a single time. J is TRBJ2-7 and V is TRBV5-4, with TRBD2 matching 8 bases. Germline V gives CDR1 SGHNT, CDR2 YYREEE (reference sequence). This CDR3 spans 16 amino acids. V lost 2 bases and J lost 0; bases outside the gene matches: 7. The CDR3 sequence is CASSFGAGVPSYEQYF. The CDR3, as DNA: TGTGCCAGCAGCTTCGGAGCGGGAGTTCCCTCCTACGAGCAGTACTTC.

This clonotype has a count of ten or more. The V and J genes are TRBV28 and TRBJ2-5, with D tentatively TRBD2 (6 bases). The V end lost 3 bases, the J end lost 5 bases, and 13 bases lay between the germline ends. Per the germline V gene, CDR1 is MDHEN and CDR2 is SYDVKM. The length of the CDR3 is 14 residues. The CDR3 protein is CASSFGGASETQYF. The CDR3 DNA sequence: TGTGCCAGCAGTTTTGGAGGGGCGTCGGAGACCCAGTACTTC. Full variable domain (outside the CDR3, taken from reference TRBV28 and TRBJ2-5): DVKVTQSSRYLVKRTGEKVFLECVQDMDHENMFWYRQDPGLGLRLIYFSYDVKMKEKGDIPEGYSVSREKKERFSLILESASTNQTSMYLCASSFGGASETQYFGPGTRLLVL.

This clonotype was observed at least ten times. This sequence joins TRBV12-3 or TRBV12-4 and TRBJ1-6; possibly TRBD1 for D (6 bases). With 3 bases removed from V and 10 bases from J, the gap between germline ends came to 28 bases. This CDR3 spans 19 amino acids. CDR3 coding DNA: TGTGCCAGCAGTTTGGGAAGGGGGGGGGCGGTATATCAAGGGTCACCCCTCCACTTT. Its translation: CASSLGRGGAVYQGSPLHF.

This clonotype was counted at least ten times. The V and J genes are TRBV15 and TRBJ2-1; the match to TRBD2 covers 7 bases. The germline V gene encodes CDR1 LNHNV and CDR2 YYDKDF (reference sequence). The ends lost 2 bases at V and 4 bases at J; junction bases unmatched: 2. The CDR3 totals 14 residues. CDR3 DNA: TGTGCCACCAGCAGATTTAGCGGGTACAATGAGCAGTTCTTC. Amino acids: CATSRFSGYNEQFF.

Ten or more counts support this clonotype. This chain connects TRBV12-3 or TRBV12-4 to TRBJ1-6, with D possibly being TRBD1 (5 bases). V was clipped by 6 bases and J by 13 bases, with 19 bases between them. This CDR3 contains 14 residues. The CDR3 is CASRLGTRTAPLHF. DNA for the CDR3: TGTGCCAGCAGGCTGGGGACCCGAACTGCGCCCCTCCACTTT.

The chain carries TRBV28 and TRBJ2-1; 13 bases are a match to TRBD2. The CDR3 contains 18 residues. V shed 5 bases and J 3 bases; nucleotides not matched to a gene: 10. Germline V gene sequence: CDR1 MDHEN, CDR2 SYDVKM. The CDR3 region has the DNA TGTGCCAGCAGTCTTGGGACTAGCGGGATTAACCTCTACAATGAGCAGTTCTTC. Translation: CASSLGTSGINLYNEQFF.

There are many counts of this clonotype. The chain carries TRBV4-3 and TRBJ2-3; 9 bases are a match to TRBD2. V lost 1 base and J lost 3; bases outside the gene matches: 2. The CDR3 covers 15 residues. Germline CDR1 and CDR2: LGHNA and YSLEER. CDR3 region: CASSQVAGATDTQYF. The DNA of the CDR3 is TGCGCCAGCAGCCAAGTAGCGGGAGCAACAGATACGCAGTATTTT.